The 19 T cell receptor beta chains below all came from one sample that was sequenced in a study of blood T cell repertoires in COVID-19. TCRdb's table, derived via immunoSEQ multiplex PCR, lists solely in-frame clones and lacks some. The repertoire holds roughly 250,000 clones, with 82% as singletons. The sequencing sample was made of peripheral blood. These receptor sequences come from a woman aged 80 or older with acute or convalescent COVID-19.

CDR3 bases: TGTGCCAGCTCACCGGTAACGGGGGTCACGGATGAGCAGTTCTTC. Its protein is CASSPVTGVTDEQFF. The chain combines TRBV18 with TRBJ2-1, with D possibly matching TRBD2 (6 bases). The CDR3 is 15 residues long. Trimming removed 3 bases from V and 8 bases from J, with 17 bases in between. Looked up from germline, CDR1 is KGHSH and CDR2 is LQKENI.

V gene TRBV6-2 or TRBV6-3 combines with J gene TRBJ2-6; D is uncertain. Germline V gene sequence: CDR1 MNHEY, CDR2 SVGEGT. Between the trimmed V and J ends, which lost 4 bases and 0 bases, there was a span of 7 bases. The CDR3 has 15 residues. CDR3 nucleotides: TGTGCCAGCAGTTTGGCAGGCTCTGGGGCCAACGTCCTGACTTTC. Protein sequence: CASSLAGSGANVLTF.

The chain combines TRBV29-1 with TRBJ2-3, with TRBD2 identical over 10 bases. The germline CDR1 and CDR2 sequences are SQVTM and ANQGSEA. This CDR3 has 14 residues. The junction had 4 bases not matched to a gene; V was cut back by 3 bases and J by 4 bases. The CDR3 region has the DNA TGCAGCGTTGAGAGGAGCGGGGGGGCAGATACGCAGTATTTT. It specifies CSVERSGGADTQYF.

The J gene is TRBJ2-3, the V gene TRBV5-6; D might be TRBD1 (5 bases). The CDR3 runs to 15 residues. Germline CDR1 and CDR2: SGHDT and YYEEEE. V was trimmed by 6 bases and J by 5 bases, leaving 19 bases between them. The CDR3 region is CASIWGERGRDTQYF. CDR3 DNA sequence: TGTGCCAGCATCTGGGGTGAAAGGGGCAGAGATACGCAGTATTTT.

The chain recombines TRBV5-1 with TRBJ2-7, with 8 bases identical to TRBD1. V lost 0 bases and J lost 2; bases outside the gene matches: 10. The CDR3 sequence is 17 residues long. The germline V gene has CDR1 SGHRS and CDR2 YFSETQ. In DNA, the CDR3 is TGCGCCAGCAGCTTGGCCGTTGTGACAGGGGCACCCTACGAGCAGTACTTC. This gives the protein CASSLAVVTGAPYEQYF.

This chain links TRBV9 with TRBJ2-1; a weak D match, TRBD2 (6 bases). This CDR3 is 16 amino acids long. Germline V gene sequence: CDR1 SGDLS, CDR2 YYNGEE. Deletions cut 0 bases from V and 0 bases from J, with 10 bases between. The CDR3 sequence: CASSVDPLASYNEQFF. The DNA for the CDR3 is TGTGCCAGCAGCGTAGATCCACTAGCCTCCTACAATGAGCAGTTCTTC.

The genes are TRBV29-1 and TRBJ2-7, with 7 bases identical to TRBD1. This CDR3 is built from 14 residues. J lost 2 bases, V lost 5 bases, and 9 bases had no gene match. Germline lookup yields CDR1 SQVTM and CDR2 ANQGSEA. The CDR3 sequence is CSVHEGAGAYEQYF. CDR3 nucleotides: TGCAGCGTTCATGAGGGGGCGGGTGCCTACGAGCAGTACTTC.

The chain combines TRBV28 with TRBJ1-1; D is possibly TRBD1 (5 bases). The V and J ends lost 6 bases and 11 bases respectively, with 25 bases between them. CDR3 length: 15 amino acids. Germline CDR1 reads MDHEN; CDR2 reads SYDVKM. The CDR3 is CASSRPLRGGRTAFF. The CDR3 DNA follows: TGTGCCAGCAGCCGCCCGTTGAGGGGAGGACGAACGGCTTTCTTT.

The CDR3 bases are TGTGCCAGCAGCTCCGCGGGACAGTTAGGGACCCAGTACTTC. Translating it yields CASSSAGQLGTQYF. The chain carries TRBV11-2 and TRBJ2-5, with D perhaps matching TRBD1 (7 bases). CDR1 is SGHAT, CDR2 FQNNGV, per germline. The CDR3 is 14 amino acids. The V end was cut by 4 bases, the J end by 7 bases, with 16 bases between.

The V call is TRBV29-1, the J call TRBJ2-3; 7 bases line up with TRBD2. CDR1 is SQVTM, CDR2 ANQGSEA, per germline. V gave up 4 bases and J gave up 0 bases; unmatched junction bases: 10. The CDR3 sequence is 16 residues long. The CDR3 DNA reads TGCAGCGTTGGATTAGCGGGCACCGTCAGCACAGATACGCAGTATTTT. Translation gives CSVGLAGTVSTDTQYF.

The chain employs TRBV7-9 and TRBJ1-1; tentative D call: TRBD1 (6 bases). Trimming removed 5 bases at V and 3 bases at J, with 10 bases between. Germline CDR1 reads SEHNR; CDR2 reads FQNEAQ (reference sequence). CDR3 length: 13 residues. The CDR3 region is CASSRQGHTEAFF. The CDR3, as DNA: TGTGCCAGCAGCCGTCAGGGGCACACTGAAGCTTTCTTT.

This CDR3 is CASSYSGTVNTEAFF. CDR3 bases: TGCGCCAGCAGCTACTCCGGGACAGTGAACACTGAAGCTTTCTTT. V and J are TRBV5-1 and TRBJ1-1, with 7 bases matching TRBD1. The germline gives CDR1 SGHRS, CDR2 YFSETQ. The CDR3 spans 15 residues. The V and J ends lost 3 bases and 0 bases, in that order; junction bases with no gene match: 5.

CDR3 nucleotides: TGTGCCAGCAGCCAGGGGACAGGGGGTTTCTACGAGCAGTACTTC. Protein product: CASSQGTGGFYEQYF. The J gene is TRBJ2-7, the V gene TRBV3-1 (or the pseudogene TRBV3-2); 11 nucleotides align to TRBD1. The J segment lost 3 bases and the V segment lost 3 bases, leaving 4 bases of the junction unmatched. CDR1 LGHDT and CDR2 YNNKEL come from the germline V gene (reference sequence). The CDR3 is 15 amino acids.

V usage is TRBV19 and J usage is TRBJ1-1; TRBD1 matches at 7 bases. The CDR3 loop spans 15 amino acids. Germline CDR1 reads LNHDA; CDR2 reads SQIVND (reference sequence). The V gene end was trimmed by 6 bases and the J gene end by 0 bases; junction bases not matched to a gene: 7. Written as DNA, the CDR3 is TGTGCCAGTAGGGCCGGGACAGCTATGAACACTGAAGCTTTCTTT. This codes for CASRAGTAMNTEAFF.

The CDR3 loop is CASSPTGGKLFF. The CDR3 DNA reads as TGTGCCAGCAGCCCGACAGGGGGTAAACTGTTTTTT. This sequence joins TRBV7-6 and TRBJ1-4; 9 bases are shared with TRBD1. The trim removed 5 bases at V and 11 bases at J, leaving 3 bases unmatched. The germline CDR1 and CDR2 sequences are SGHVS and FNYEAQ. The CDR3 contains 12 residues.

V is TRBV5-4 and J is TRBJ2-5; D remains ambiguous. Trimming took 4 bases from V and 5 from J, leaving 9 bases between them. The CDR3 spans 12 residues. Germline-derived CDR1 and CDR2 are SGHNT and YYREEE (reference sequence). CDR3 residues: CASSADTETQYF. The CDR3 nucleotides read TGTGCCAGCAGCGCCGATACTGAGACCCAGTACTTC.

This clone occurred once. This chain links TRBV6-2 or TRBV6-3 with TRBJ1-1, with TRBD1 identical over 8 bases. Per the germline V gene, CDR1 is MNHEY and CDR2 is SVGEGT. The V and J ends lost 4 bases and 11 bases, in that order; junction bases with no gene match: 9. This CDR3 is built from 13 residues. The CDR3 sequence: CASSFTLTGEAFF. The CDR3 DNA reads TGTGCCAGCAGTTTTACGCTGACAGGGGAGGCTTTCTTT.

The chain couples TRBV11-3 to TRBJ1-2; D remains ambiguous. Germline values: CDR1 SGHNT, CDR2 YENEEA. V was clipped by 5 bases and J by 4 bases, with 8 bases between them. This CDR3 has 12 residues. DNA for the CDR3: TGTGCCAGCAGCCTAGGGCCCTATGGCTACACCTTC. Translation: CASSLGPYGYTF.

V and J are TRBV7-2 and TRBJ2-3; possibly TRBD2 for D (6 bases). Trimming shortened V by 5 bases and J by 7 bases, and 10 bases separated the two germline ends. The CDR3 runs to 12 residues. CDR1 is SGHTA and CDR2 is FQGNSA in the germline V gene. The CDR3 DNA reads as TGTGCCAGCAGCCAGGGAGGAAATACGCAGTATTTT. This gives the protein CASSQGGNTQYF.